The clone carrying this TCR beta chain has only one observation. This sample stems from a study of blood T cell repertoires in COVID-19. Study information: Some COVID-19 samples were acute and others convalescent; all came from the United States, Italy and Spain.

Methods used by the authors: Estimates of nucleated cell counts were drawn from the amplification of reference gene primers. Libraries were prepared by immunoSEQ multiplex PCR; TCRdb keeps only in-frame clonotypes and omits some of them. V and J calls and clone size are those listed in that table; D and trimming were worked out from the DNA. Of approximately 56,000 clones listed, approximately 80% are singletons. Deletions cut 7 bases from V and 8 bases from J, with 17 bases between. CDR1 is MNHEY and CDR2 is SVGAGI in the germline V gene. The CDR3 contains 14 residues. This sequence joins TRBV6-5 and TRBJ2-2; D might be TRBD1 (6 bases). This TCR was sampled from a woman aged 80 or over with acute or convalescent COVID-19. Input material: peripheral blood. CDR3 residues: CASTPGQNQGELFF. DNA of the CDR3: TGTGCCAGCACCCCGGGACAAAACCAAGGGGAGCTGTTTTTT.